This TCR beta chain was identified during a study of vaccination and CD4 T cells after COVID-19. The CDR3 loop spans 15 amino acids. V shed 0 bases and J shed 4 bases, with 13 bases lying between them. Germline assignment: CDR1 DFQATT and CDR2 SNEGSKA (reference sequence). Sequencing of cultured CD4+ T cell DNA used the Oncomine TCR Beta short-read assay. One entry per CDR3 protein, called by TCRdb with MiXCR from the PCR reads. The sample has some 13,000 distinct CDR3 sequences, roughly 39% seen once; the top ten hold 14% to 15%. Treatment indicated: approximately nine-day PBMC culture with coronavirus spike peptide pools or control peptides (ViraFEST assay). ViraFEST grew antigen-specific T cells using peptide pools, then sequenced TCRs. On day 3 and again on day 7, fresh IL-2 medium was used to replace half the medium. Points from the study as a whole: Analysis of convalescent patients found that 304 of 307 vaccine-specific clones were spike mono-reactive.

In its sample, this clonotype was seen a few times. Its target is unknown. Specimen: CD4+ T cells from blood, cultured in vitro. The source of this sequence is a human donor who had recovered from COVID-19. The genes are TRBV20-1 and TRBJ1-3, with D tentatively TRBD1 (6 bases). CDR3 nucleotides: TGCAGTGCTAGAGACATAGGACAGAAAGGAAACACCATATATTTT. It encodes CSARDIGQKGNTIYF.